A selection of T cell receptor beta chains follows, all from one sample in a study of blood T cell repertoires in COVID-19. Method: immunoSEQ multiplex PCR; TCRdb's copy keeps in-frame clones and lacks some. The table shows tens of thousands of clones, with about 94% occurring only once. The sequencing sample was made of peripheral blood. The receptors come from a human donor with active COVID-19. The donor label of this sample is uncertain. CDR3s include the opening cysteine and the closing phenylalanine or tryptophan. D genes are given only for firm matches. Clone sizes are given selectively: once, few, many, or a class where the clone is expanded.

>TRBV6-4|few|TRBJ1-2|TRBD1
TGTGCCAGCAGCGCCGGGACAGAGTATGGCTACACCTTC
CASSAGTEYGYTF
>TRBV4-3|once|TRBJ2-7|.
TGCGCCAGCAGCGAGCAAGGGGCCCGGGACTCTTCCTACGAGCAGTACTTC
CASSEQGARDSSYEQYF
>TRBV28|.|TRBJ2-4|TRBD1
TGTGCCAGCAGCGAAAGGACAGGGGGTCAGGTGAACATTCAGTACTTC
CASSERTGGQVNIQYF
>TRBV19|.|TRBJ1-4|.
TGTGCCAGGGGAGGGAGAGGAGGGGATGAAAAACTGTTTTTT
CARGGRGGDEKLFF
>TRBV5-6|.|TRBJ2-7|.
TGTGCCAGCAGCTTCGGGACAATCTACGAGCAGTACTTC
CASSFGTIYEQYF
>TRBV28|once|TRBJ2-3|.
TGTGCCAGCAGTCTACTAACAGATACGCAGTATTTT
CASSLLTDTQYF
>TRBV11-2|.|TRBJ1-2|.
TGTGCCAGCAGCTTAGATCGCCAGGGAACCTATGGCTACACCTTC
CASSLDRQGTYGYTF
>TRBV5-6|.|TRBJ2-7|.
TGTGCCAGCGAGCTTGGATACAGCTCCTACGAGCAGTACTTC
CASELGYSSYEQYF
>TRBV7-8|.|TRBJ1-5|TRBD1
TGTGCCAGCAGCCCCGGGACAGGGGGGAATCAGCCCCAGCATTTT
CASSPGTGGNQPQHF
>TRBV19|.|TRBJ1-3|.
TGTGCCAGTATAGCCTCAGGGTCTGGAAACACCATATATTTT
CASIASGSGNTIYF
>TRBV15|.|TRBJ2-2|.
TGTGCCACCGATAAACTTCCCGACTATACGACCGGGGAGCTGTTTTTT
CATDKLPDYTTGELFF
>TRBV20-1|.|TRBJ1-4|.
TGCAGTGCTAGTGACGGGTTTAATGAAAAACTGTTTTTT
CSASDGFNEKLFF
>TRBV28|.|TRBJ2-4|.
TGTGCCGCCGGTACTGCGGCCAAAAACATTCAGTACTTC
CAAGTAAKNIQYF
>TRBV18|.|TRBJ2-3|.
TGTGCCAGCTCACCAGGGCAGATTAGCACAGATACGCAGTATTTT
CASSPGQISTDTQYF
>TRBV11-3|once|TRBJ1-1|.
TGTGCCAGCAGGCTAAGTGACAGGACTGAAGCTTTCTTT
CASRLSDRTEAFF